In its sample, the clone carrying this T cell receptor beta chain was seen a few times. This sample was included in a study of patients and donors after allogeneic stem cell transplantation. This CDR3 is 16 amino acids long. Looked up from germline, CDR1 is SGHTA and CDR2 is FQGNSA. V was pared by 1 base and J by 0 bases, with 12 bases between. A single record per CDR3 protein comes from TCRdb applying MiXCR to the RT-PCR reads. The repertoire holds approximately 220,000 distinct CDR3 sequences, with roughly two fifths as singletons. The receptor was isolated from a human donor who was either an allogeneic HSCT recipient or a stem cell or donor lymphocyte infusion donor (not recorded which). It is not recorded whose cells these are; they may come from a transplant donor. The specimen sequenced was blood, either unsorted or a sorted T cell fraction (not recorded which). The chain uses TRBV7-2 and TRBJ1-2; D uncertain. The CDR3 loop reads CASSLGWYNTNYGYTF. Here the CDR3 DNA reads TGTGCCAGCAGCTTAGGATGGTACAATACTAACTATGGCTACACCTTC.